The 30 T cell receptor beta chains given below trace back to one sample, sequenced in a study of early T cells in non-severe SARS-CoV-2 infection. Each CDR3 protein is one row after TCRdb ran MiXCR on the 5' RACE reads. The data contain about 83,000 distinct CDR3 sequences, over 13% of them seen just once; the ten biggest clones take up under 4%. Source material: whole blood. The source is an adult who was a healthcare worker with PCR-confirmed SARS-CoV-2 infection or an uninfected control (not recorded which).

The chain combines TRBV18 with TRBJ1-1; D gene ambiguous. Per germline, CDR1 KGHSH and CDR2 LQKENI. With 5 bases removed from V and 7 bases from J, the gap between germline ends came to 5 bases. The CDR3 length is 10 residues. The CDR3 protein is CASSISEAFF. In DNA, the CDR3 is TGTGCCAGCTCAATCAGTGAAGCTTTCTTT.

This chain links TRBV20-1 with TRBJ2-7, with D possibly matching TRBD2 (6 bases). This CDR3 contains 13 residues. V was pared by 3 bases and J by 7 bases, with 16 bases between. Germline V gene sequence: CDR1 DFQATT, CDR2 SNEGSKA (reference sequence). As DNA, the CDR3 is TGCAGTGCTAGCGGGAGCTTCCAGGGTGAGCAGTACTTC. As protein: CSASGSFQGEQYF.

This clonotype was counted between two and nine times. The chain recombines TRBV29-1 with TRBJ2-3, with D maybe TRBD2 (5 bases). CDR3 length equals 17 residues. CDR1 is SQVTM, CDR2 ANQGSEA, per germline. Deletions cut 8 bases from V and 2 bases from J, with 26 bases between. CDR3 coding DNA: TGCAGCCCCTCGTCTCGCGCGGCGAAGAGGGACACAGATACGCAGTATTTT. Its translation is CSPSSRAAKRDTDTQYF.

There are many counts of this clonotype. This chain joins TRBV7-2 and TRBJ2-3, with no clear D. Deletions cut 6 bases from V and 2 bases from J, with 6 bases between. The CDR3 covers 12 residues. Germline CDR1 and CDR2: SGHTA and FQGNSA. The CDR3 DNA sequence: TGTGCCAGCAGACGAACCACAGATACGCAGTATTTT. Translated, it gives CASRRTTDTQYF.

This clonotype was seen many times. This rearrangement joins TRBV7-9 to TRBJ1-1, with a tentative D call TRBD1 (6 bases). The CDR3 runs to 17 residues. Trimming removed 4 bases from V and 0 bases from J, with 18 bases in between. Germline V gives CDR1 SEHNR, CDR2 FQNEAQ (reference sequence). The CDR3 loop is CASSSVSTGAMNTEAFF. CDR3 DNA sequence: TGTGCCAGCAGCTCGGTTTCGACAGGCGCAATGAACACTGAAGCTTTCTTT.

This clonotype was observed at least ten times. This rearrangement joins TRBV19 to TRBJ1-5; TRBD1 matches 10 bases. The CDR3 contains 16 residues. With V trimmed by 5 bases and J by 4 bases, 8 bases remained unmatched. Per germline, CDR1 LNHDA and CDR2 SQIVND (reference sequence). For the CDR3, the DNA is TGTGCCAGTAGTCTTGGGGACAGGGGCGGAAATCAGCCCCAGCATTTT. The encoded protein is CASSLGDRGGNQPQHF. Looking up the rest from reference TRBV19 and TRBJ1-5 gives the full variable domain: DGGITQSPKYLFRKEGQNVTLSCEQNLNHDAMYWYRQDPGQGLRLIYYSQIVNDFQKGDIAEGYSVSREKKESFPLTVTSAQKNPTAFYLCASSLGDRGGNQPQHFGDGTRLSIL.

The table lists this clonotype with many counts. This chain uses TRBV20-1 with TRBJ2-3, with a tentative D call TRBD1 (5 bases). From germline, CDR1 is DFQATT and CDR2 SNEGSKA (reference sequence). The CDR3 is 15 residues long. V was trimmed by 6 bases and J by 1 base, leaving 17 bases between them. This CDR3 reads CSARTQDIGTDTQYF. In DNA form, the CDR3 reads TGCAGTGCAAGAACACAGGACATCGGCACAGATACGCAGTATTTT.

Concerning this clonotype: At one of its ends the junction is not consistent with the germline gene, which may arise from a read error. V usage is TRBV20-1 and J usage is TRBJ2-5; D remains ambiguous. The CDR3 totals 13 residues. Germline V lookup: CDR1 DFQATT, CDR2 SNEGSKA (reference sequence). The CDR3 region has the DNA TGCAGTGCTAGACCGCGCTTGCAAGGGACCCAGTACTTC. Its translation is CSARPRLQGTQYF.

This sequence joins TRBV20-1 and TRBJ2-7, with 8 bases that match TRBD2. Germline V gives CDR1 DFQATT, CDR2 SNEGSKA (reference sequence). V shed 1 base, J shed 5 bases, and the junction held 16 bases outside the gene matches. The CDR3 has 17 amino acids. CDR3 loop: CSARGLSFRTSTHEQYF. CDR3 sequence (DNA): TGCAGTGCTAGAGGTTTATCGTTTCGGACTAGCACCCACGAGCAGTACTTC.

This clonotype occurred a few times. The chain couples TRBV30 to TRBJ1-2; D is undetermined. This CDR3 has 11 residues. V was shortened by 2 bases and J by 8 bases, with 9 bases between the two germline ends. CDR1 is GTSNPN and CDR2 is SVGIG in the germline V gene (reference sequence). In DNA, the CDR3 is TGTGCCTGGAGTACCGGTCTGGGCTACACCTTC. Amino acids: CAWSTGLGYTF.

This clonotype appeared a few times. CDR3 nucleotide sequence: TGTGCCAGCAGTTTATTAGGGAAGGGGCAAGAGACCCAGTACTTC. Encoded protein: CASSLLGKGQETQYF. J is TRBJ2-5 and V is TRBV27; D is possibly TRBD1 (5 bases). Germline CDR1 is MNHEY and CDR2 is SMNVEV (reference sequence). Trimming took 1 base from V and 2 from J, leaving 11 bases between them. The CDR3 totals 15 residues.

CDR3 protein: CAWSLLGHLTDTQYF. The CDR3 coding sequence is TGTGCCTGGAGTCTCCTTGGACACCTCACAGATACGCAGTATTTT. V and J are TRBV30 and TRBJ2-3, with D perhaps matching TRBD1 (5 bases). Between the trimmed V and J ends, which lost 2 bases and 2 bases, there was a span of 14 bases. The germline gives CDR1 GTSNPN, CDR2 SVGIG (reference sequence). The CDR3 spans 15 residues.

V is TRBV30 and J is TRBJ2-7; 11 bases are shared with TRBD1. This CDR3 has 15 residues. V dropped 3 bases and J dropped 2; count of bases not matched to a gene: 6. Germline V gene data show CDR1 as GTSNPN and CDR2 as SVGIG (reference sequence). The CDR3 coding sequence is TGTGCCTGGAGCGGGGGACAGGGGGTGGCCTACGAGCAGTACTTC. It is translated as CAWSGGQGVAYEQYF.

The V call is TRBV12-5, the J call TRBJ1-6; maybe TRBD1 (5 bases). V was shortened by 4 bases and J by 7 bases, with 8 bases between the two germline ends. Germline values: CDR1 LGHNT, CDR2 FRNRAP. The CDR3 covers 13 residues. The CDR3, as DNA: TGTGCTAGTGGTTCAGGGTCGAATTCACCCCTCCACTTT. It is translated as CASGSGSNSPLHF.

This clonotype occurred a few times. This CDR3 reads CASTLEGAGETQYF. The DNA for the CDR3 is TGCGCCAGTACCCTGGAAGGAGCAGGAGAGACCCAGTACTTC. The chain combines TRBV5-1 with TRBJ2-5; D not certain. Per the germline V gene, CDR1 is SGHRS and CDR2 is YFSETQ. The CDR3 covers 14 residues. Trimming cost V 8 bases and J 4 bases, with 18 bases left between them.

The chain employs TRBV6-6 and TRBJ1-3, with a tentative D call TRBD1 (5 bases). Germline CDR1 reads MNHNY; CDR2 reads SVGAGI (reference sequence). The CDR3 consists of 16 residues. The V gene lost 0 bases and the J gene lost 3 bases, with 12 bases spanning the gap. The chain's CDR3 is CASSYSSGGSGNTIYF. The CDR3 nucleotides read TGTGCCAGCAGTTACTCGAGCGGGGGAAGTGGAAACACCATATATTTT.

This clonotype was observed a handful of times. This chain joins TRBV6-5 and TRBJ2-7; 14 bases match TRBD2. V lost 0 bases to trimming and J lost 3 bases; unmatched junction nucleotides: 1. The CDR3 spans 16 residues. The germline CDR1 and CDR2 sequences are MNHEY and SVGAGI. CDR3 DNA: TGTGCCAGCAGTTACTCTGGGACTAGCGGGGGCTACGAGCAGTACTTC. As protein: CASSYSGTSGGYEQYF.

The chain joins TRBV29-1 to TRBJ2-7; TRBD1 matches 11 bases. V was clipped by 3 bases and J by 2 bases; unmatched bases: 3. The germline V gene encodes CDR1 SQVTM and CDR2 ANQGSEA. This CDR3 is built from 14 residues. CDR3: CSVEDRGHPYEQYF. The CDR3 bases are TGCAGCGTTGAGGACAGGGGGCATCCCTACGAGCAGTACTTC.

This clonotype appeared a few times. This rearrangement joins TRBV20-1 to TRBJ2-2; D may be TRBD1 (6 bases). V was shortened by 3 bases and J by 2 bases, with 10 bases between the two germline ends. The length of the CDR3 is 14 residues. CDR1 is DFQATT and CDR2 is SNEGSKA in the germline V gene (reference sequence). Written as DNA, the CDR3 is TGCAGTGCTAGCAGGGGCCCTAACACCGGGGAGCTGTTTTTT. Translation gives CSASRGPNTGELFF.

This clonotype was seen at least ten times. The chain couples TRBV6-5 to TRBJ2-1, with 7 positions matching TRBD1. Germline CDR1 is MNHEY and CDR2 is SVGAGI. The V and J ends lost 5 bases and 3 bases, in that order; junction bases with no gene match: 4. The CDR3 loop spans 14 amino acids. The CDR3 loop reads CASSGTAHYNEQFF. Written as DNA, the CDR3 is TGTGCCAGCAGTGGGACAGCTCACTACAATGAGCAGTTCTTC.

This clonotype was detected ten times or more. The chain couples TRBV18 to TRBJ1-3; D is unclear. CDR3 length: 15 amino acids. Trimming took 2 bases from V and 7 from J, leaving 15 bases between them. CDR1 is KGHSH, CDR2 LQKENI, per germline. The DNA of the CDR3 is TGTGCCAGCTCACCAGTTGTACTTGGTGGCAACACCATATATTTT. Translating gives CASSPVVLGGNTIYF.

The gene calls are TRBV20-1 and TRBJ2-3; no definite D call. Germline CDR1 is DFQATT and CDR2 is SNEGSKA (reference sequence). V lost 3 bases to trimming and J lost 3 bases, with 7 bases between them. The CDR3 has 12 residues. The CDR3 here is CSASTFTDTQYF. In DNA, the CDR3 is TGCAGTGCTAGTACTTTTACAGATACGCAGTATTTT.

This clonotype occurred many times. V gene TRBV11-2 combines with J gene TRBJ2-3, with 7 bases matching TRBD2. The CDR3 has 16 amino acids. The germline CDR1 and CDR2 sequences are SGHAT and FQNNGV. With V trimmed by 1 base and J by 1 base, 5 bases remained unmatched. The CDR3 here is CASSLGLAVRTDTQYF. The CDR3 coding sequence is TGTGCCAGCAGCTTAGGGCTAGCGGTACGCACAGATACGCAGTATTTT.

CDR3 residues: CATSREPTSGNSYEQYF. The CDR3 region has the DNA TGTGCCACCAGCAGAGAGCCGACTAGCGGGAACTCCTACGAGCAGTACTTC. V gene TRBV15 combines with J gene TRBJ2-7, with 11 bases aligning to TRBD2. Germline V gene lookup returns CDR1 LNHNV and CDR2 YYDKDF (reference sequence). With 0 bases clipped from V and 0 bases from J, the junction kept 4 bases outside the gene matches. The CDR3 loop spans 17 amino acids.

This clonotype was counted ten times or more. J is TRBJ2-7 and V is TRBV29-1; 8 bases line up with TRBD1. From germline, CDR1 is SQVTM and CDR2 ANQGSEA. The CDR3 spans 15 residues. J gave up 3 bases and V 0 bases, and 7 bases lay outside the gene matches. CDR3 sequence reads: CSVEDQGTGFYEQYF. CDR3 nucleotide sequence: TGCAGCGTTGAAGATCAGGGGACAGGCTTCTACGAGCAGTACTTC.

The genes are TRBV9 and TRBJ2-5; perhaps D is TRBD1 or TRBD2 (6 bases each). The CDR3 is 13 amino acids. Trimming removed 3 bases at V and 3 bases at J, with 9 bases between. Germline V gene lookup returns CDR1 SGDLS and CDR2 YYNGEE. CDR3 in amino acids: CASSGGAEETQYF. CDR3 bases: TGTGCCAGCAGCGGGGGGGCAGAAGAGACCCAGTACTTC.

The CDR3 DNA sequence: TGTGCCAGCAGCCCGACTAGCGGGAGGGGTAATGAGCAGTTCTTC. This sequence encodes CASSPTSGRGNEQFF. The chain carries TRBV6-1 and TRBJ2-1, with 14 bases that match TRBD2. V lost 6 bases and J lost 7; bases outside the gene matches: 5. Germline CDR1 is MNHNS and CDR2 is SASEGT. This CDR3 contains 15 residues.

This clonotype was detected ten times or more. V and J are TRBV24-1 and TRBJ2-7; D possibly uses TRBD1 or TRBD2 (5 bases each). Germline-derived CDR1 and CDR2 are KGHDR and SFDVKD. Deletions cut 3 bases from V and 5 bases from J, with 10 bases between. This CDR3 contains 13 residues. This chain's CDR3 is CATSDEGEHEQYF. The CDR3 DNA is TGTGCCACCAGTGATGAAGGGGAGCACGAGCAGTACTTC.

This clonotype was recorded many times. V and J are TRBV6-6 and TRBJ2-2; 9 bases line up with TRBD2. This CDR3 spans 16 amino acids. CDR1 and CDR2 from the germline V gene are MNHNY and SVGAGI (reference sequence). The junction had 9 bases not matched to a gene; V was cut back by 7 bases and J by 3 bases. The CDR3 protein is CASNLIAGVYTGELFF. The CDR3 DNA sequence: TGTGCCAGCAACCTAATAGCGGGAGTGTACACCGGGGAGCTGTTTTTT.

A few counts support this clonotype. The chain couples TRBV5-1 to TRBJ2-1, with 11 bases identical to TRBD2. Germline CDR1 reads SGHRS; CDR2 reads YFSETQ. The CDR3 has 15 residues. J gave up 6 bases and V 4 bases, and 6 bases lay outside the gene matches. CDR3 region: CASSLSGRAGNEQFF. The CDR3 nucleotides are TGCGCCAGCAGCCTTAGCGGGAGGGCCGGCAATGAGCAGTTCTTC.